Shown below are 2 T cell receptor beta chains from a single sample sequenced in a study of OX40 agonist ivuxolimab in advanced cancers. Some clones are missing from TCRdb's copy, which holds only in-frame ones; the method was immunoSEQ multiplex PCR. The sample has fewer than 60,000 clones, over 75% seen once. The input for sequencing was CD4+ or CD8+ T cells sorted from blood, taken in a trial of the OX40 agonist ivuxolimab. The source is an adult with an advanced solid tumor such as melanoma, head and neck, liver or kidney cancer.

V gene TRBV30 combines with J gene TRBJ2-5; 10 bases fit TRBD2. The CDR3 sequence is 13 residues long. V was clipped by 2 bases and J by 5 bases; unmatched bases: 2. Looked up from germline, CDR1 is GTSNPN and CDR2 is SVGIG (reference sequence). The CDR3 nucleotides are TGTGCCTGGAGTAAACTAGCGGGGGAGACCCAGTACTTC. Protein product: CAWSKLAGETQYF.

The chain uses TRBV9 and TRBJ2-3; 12 bases line up with TRBD2. V lost 2 bases to trimming and J lost 3 bases; unmatched junction nucleotides: 1. Germline V gives CDR1 SGDLS, CDR2 YYNGEE. This CDR3 is 15 amino acids long. CDR3 in amino acids: CASSVLAGGTDTQYF. CDR3 DNA sequence: TGTGCCAGCAGCGTCCTAGCGGGAGGGACAGATACGCAGTATTTT.